Shown below are 23 T cell receptor beta chains from a single sample sequenced in a study of OX40 agonist ivuxolimab in advanced cancers. The repertoire was sequenced with immunoSEQ multiplex PCR; TCRdb's copy has only in-frame clones and lacks some. The sample records some 25,000 clones, around 90% being singletons. The starting material was CD4+ or CD8+ T cells sorted from blood, obtained in a trial of the OX40 agonist ivuxolimab. The receptors here all came from an adult with an advanced solid tumor such as melanoma, head and neck, liver or kidney cancer.

This clone was counted a single time. The chain couples TRBV6-5 to TRBJ1-3, with D uncertain. Germline lookup yields CDR1 MNHEY and CDR2 SVGAGI. The CDR3 is made up of 15 amino acids. Trimming stripped 7 bases from V and 0 bases from J, with 13 bases between. The CDR3 nucleotides are TGTGCCAGCACAAATCCTCCACTCTCTGGAAACACCATATATTTT. Amino acids: CASTNPPLSGNTIYF.

In this sample, this clone turned up once. The V call is TRBV30, the J call TRBJ1-4; perhaps TRBD1 as D (5 bases). Germline CDR1 and CDR2: GTSNPN and SVGIG (reference sequence). The CDR3 covers 13 residues. V was pared by 2 bases and J by 7 bases, with 11 bases between. CDR3: CAWSQSGAEKLFF. In DNA, the CDR3 is TGTGCCTGGAGTCAGAGCGGGGCTGAAAAACTGTTTTTT.

The J gene is TRBJ2-1, the V gene TRBV19; the match to TRBD2 covers 7 bases. This CDR3 is built from 15 residues. After removal of 4 bases from V and 0 bases from J, the junction contained 3 bases not matched to a gene. Germline lookup yields CDR1 LNHDA and CDR2 SQIVND (reference sequence). CDR3 DNA: TGTGCCAGTAGTAATCTAGCGGCCTCCTACAATGAGCAGTTCTTC. Its protein product is CASSNLAASYNEQFF. Full variable domain (missing parts from reference TRBV19 and TRBJ2-1): DGGITQSPKYLFRKEGQNVTLSCEQNLNHDAMYWYRQDPGQGLRLIYYSQIVNDFQKGDIAEGYSVSREKKESFPLTVTSAQKNPTAFYLCASSNLAASYNEQFFGPGTRLTVL.

This clone has a single count. The genes are TRBV11-3 and TRBJ1-5, with D hard to call. Germline CDR1 and CDR2: SGHNT and YENEEA. V lost 5 bases and J lost 6, with 8 bases in between. This CDR3 is 12 amino acids long. The CDR3 nucleotides are TGTGCCAGCAGCCACTGGACTCAGCCCCAGCATTTT. It specifies CASSHWTQPQHF. Based on the CDR3 plus reference TRBV11-3 and TRBJ1-5, the full variable domain is EAGVVQSPRYKIIEKKQPVAFWCNPISGHNTLYWYLQNLGQGPELLIRYENEEAVDDSQLPKDRFSAERLKGVDSTLKIQPAELGDSAVYLCASSHWTQPQHFGDGTRLSIL.

The chain has TRBV11-2 and TRBJ1-1; 7 bases match TRBD1. This CDR3 region has 14 residues. The V and J ends lost 5 bases and 9 bases, in that order; junction bases with no gene match: 12. CDR1 is SGHAT and CDR2 is FQNNGV in the germline V gene. The CDR3 sequence is CASSLFPGQPKAFF. CDR3 nucleotide sequence: TGTGCCAGCAGCCTCTTCCCGGGACAGCCCAAAGCTTTCTTT.

The chain combines TRBV19 with TRBJ2-1; possible D gene TRBD1, 5 bases. CDR3 length equals 14 residues. Trimming removed 3 bases at V and 2 bases at J, with 8 bases between. Looked up from germline, CDR1 is LNHDA and CDR2 is SQIVND (reference sequence). CDR3 bases: TGTGCCAGTAGTATTTCCAGGGCCTACAATGAGCAGTTCTTC. Amino acids: CASSISRAYNEQFF.

CDR3 region: CSVQEGGSSYEQYF. The DNA of the CDR3 is TGCAGCGTCCAAGAGGGGGGGAGCTCCTACGAGCAGTACTTC. The J gene is TRBJ2-7, the V gene TRBV29-1; perhaps TRBD2 as D (7 bases). Trimming left V 6 bases short and J 0 bases short, with 15 bases between. This CDR3 region has 14 residues. CDR1 and CDR2 (germline): SQVTM, ANQGSEA.

The rearrangement links TRBV30 to TRBJ1-1; 7 bases align to TRBD1. CDR1 and CDR2 from the germline V gene are GTSNPN and SVGIG (reference sequence). This CDR3 has 15 amino acids. The J segment lost 9 bases and the V segment lost 4 bases, leaving 17 bases of the junction unmatched. CDR3: CAWTAATHRGGQAFF. In DNA form, the CDR3 reads TGTGCCTGGACCGCTGCCACTCACAGGGGAGGTCAAGCTTTCTTT.

The genes are TRBV19 and TRBJ1-5; 8 bases are a match to TRBD1. The CDR3 has 14 amino acids. Per the germline V gene, CDR1 is LNHDA and CDR2 is SQIVND (reference sequence). The junction had 10 bases not matched to a gene; V was cut back by 7 bases and J by 8 bases. CDR3 DNA: TGTGCCAGTACCTCGGACAGGGCAGTGAAGCCCCAGCATTTT. Translating it yields CASTSDRAVKPQHF.

The chain links TRBV5-4 to TRBJ2-1; D is tentatively TRBD1 or TRBD2 (5 bases each). V lost 3 bases and J 4 bases, leaving 14 bases between the germline ends. From germline, CDR1 is SGHNT and CDR2 YYREEE (reference sequence). This CDR3 has 15 residues. The CDR3 sequence is CASSSGTTLYNEQFF. DNA of the CDR3: TGTGCCAGCAGCTCGGGGACGACTCTGTACAATGAGCAGTTCTTC. Drawing the rest from reference TRBV5-4 and TRBJ2-1, the complete variable domain is ETGVTQSPTHLIKTRGQQVTLRCSSQSGHNTVSWYQQALGQGPQFIFQYYREEENGRGNFPPRFSGLQFPNYSSELNVNALELDDSALYLCASSSGTTLYNEQFFGPGTRLTVL.

The V and J genes are TRBV5-1 and TRBJ1-3; D possibly corresponds to TRBD1 (5 bases). The germline CDR1 and CDR2 sequences are SGHRS and YFSETQ. Trimming removed 0 bases from V and 8 bases from J, with 15 bases in between. The CDR3 runs 15 residues. The CDR3: CASSLASGSADTIYF. The CDR3 bases are TGCGCCAGCAGCTTGGCCTCAGGGTCAGCGGACACCATATATTTT.

The chain links TRBV29-1 to TRBJ2-1; 12 positions agree with TRBD2. This CDR3 is built from 15 residues. Germline CDR1 and CDR2: SQVTM and ANQGSEA. Trimming cost V 4 bases and J 7 bases; bases outside gene matches: 8. Here the CDR3 DNA reads TGCAGCGTTGTCGCCCTAGCGGGAGGGTGGAATGAGCAGTTCTTC. This sequence encodes CSVVALAGGWNEQFF.

The gene calls are TRBV27 and TRBJ2-1; D gene ambiguous. The CDR3 contains 15 residues. Trimming pared 7 bases from V and 0 bases from J, leaving 13 bases between. Germline V lookup: CDR1 MNHEY, CDR2 SMNVEV (reference sequence). CDR3 protein: CASKPSRSSYNEQFF. CDR3 coding DNA: TGTGCCAGCAAACCGAGCCGCAGCTCCTACAATGAGCAGTTCTTC.

The chain uses TRBV20-1 and TRBJ2-1, with D perhaps matching TRBD1 or TRBD2 (6 bases each). The CDR3 has 11 residues. Germline CDR1 is DFQATT and CDR2 is SNEGSKA (reference sequence). CDR3: CSSWGADEQFF. In DNA, the CDR3 is TGCAGCAGTTGGGGGGCAGATGAGCAGTTCTTC.

The J gene is TRBJ2-1, the V gene TRBV7-9; the D gene could be TRBD1 or TRBD2 (6 bases each). CDR1 and CDR2 from the germline V gene are SEHNR and FQNEAQ (reference sequence). Trimming took off 5 bases at V and 8 bases at J, with 16 bases between the two ends. This CDR3 contains 14 residues. CDR3 region: CASSPSAEGDEQFF. CDR3 coding DNA: TGTGCCAGCAGCCCGAGCGCGGAGGGGGATGAGCAGTTCTTC.

The chain links TRBV9 to TRBJ2-3; D unresolved. The V gene lost 0 bases and the J gene lost 8 bases, with 13 bases spanning the gap. Germline CDR1 reads SGDLS; CDR2 reads YYNGEE. The CDR3 spans 14 residues. The CDR3 nucleotides are TGTGCCAGCAGCGTAGATGTGGTATGGGGTACGCAGTATTTT. It specifies CASSVDVVWGTQYF.

The chain uses TRBV6-5 and TRBJ1-5; the D gene is possibly TRBD1 (5 bases). Germline V CDR1 and CDR2: MNHEY, SVGAGI. The CDR3 extends over 16 amino acids. The germline V and J ends were trimmed by 2 bases and 3 bases, with 14 bases remaining between them. For the CDR3, the DNA is TGTGCCAGCAGTTACGGCGGGGGTATCGACAATCAGCCCCAGCATTTT. As protein: CASSYGGGIDNQPQHF.

V gene TRBV18 combines with J gene TRBJ1-1; D gene uncertain. The CDR3 is 15 amino acids. Per the germline V gene, CDR1 is KGHSH and CDR2 is LQKENI. The V end was cut by 2 bases, the J end by 2 bases, with 12 bases between. In DNA form, the CDR3 reads TGTGCCAGCTCACCATTCCCAGCCAGCAACACTGAAGCTTTCTTT. Translated, it gives CASSPFPASNTEAFF. Drawing the rest from reference TRBV18 and TRBJ1-1, the complete variable domain is NAGVMQNPRHLVRRRGQEARLRCSPMKGHSHVYWYRQLPEEGLKFMVYLQKENIIDESGMPKERFSAEFPKEGPSILRIQQVVRGDSAAYFCASSPFPASNTEAFFGQGTRLTVV.

The rearrangement uses TRBV11-1 and TRBJ2-3, with a tentative D call TRBD2 (5 bases). Trimming cost V 6 bases and J 1 base, with 11 bases left between them. This CDR3 is 14 amino acids long. CDR1 is SGHAT, CDR2 FQDESV, per germline (reference sequence). In DNA form, the CDR3 reads TGTGCCAGCAGACGAGTGAGGGGCACAGATACGCAGTATTTT. Translated: CASRRVRGTDTQYF.

This clone is deemed medium-sized (0.01 to 0.1%). V usage is TRBV4-1 and J usage is TRBJ2-7, with no clear D. The length of the CDR3 is 11 residues. Germline V gives CDR1 MGHRA, CDR2 YSYEKL. Trimming pared 6 bases from V and 3 bases from J, leaving 6 bases between. The CDR3 sequence: CASSQFYEQYF. DNA for the CDR3: TGCGCCAGCAGTCAATTCTACGAGCAGTACTTC.

V usage is TRBV4-2 and J usage is TRBJ2-3, with 10 bases lining up with TRBD2. The V gene's germline CDR1 is LGHNA and CDR2 YNFKEQ. CDR3 length equals 17 residues. Trimming took 4 bases from V and 4 from J; bases not matched to a gene: 11. The CDR3 DNA is TGTGCCAGCAGCCGATTGGCTAGCGGGAGTTCGGCAGATACGCAGTATTTT. It yields the protein CASSRLASGSSADTQYF.

The chain employs TRBV5-1 and TRBJ2-7; 9 positions match TRBD2. Unmatched junction bases numbered 14, after V lost 6 bases and J lost 4 bases. The CDR3 consists of 16 residues. Germline CDR1 reads SGHRS; CDR2 reads YFSETQ. CDR3: CASTLLNSGSSYEQYF. The DNA of the CDR3 is TGCGCCAGCACCCTTCTAAATAGCGGGAGTTCGTACGAGCAGTACTTC.

V and J are TRBV11-3 and TRBJ2-5; D remains unclear. The CDR3 runs to 16 residues. Germline CDR1 reads SGHNT; CDR2 reads YENEEA. With 1 base removed from V and 5 bases from J, the gap between germline ends came to 17 bases. This chain's CDR3 is CASSLGVGRQVETQYF. CDR3 DNA: TGTGCCAGCAGCTTAGGTGTAGGCAGACAAGTGGAGACCCAGTACTTC.